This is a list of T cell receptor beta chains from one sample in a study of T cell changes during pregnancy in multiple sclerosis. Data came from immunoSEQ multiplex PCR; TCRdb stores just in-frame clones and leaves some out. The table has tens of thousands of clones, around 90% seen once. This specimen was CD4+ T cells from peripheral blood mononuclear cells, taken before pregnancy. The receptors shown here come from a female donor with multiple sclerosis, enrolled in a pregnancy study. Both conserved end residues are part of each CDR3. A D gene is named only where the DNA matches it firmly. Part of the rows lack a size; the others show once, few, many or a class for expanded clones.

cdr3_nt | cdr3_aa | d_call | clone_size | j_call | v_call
TGTGCCAGTAGTCGTACTAGCGATTCAATTTACGAGCAGTACTTC | CASSRTSDSIYEQYF | TRBD2 | NA | TRBJ2-7 | TRBV19
TGCGCCAGCAGCCATTCCGGGGGGAGGGCTGGTGAGCAGTTCTTC | CASSHSGGRAGEQFF | TRBD2 | once | TRBJ2-1 | TRBV4-1
TGTGCCAGCAGCCCCAGAGCGGGGGGCGGAGAAGAGACCCAGTACTTC | CASSPRAGGGEETQYF | TRBD2 | NA | TRBJ2-5 | TRBV11-2
TGTGCCATCAGTGGCCCGTCGGGACAGGGGAATGGCTACACCTTC | CAISGPSGQGNGYTF | TRBD1 | NA | TRBJ1-2 | TRBV10-3
TGTGCCAGCAGTCCAACAGGGGTGGGGGAAGCTTTCTTT | CASSPTGVGEAFF | TRBD1 | NA | TRBJ1-1 | TRBV6-1
TGTGCCAGCGTACAGGGAAGCTATGGCTACACCTTC | CASVQGSYGYTF | NA | NA | TRBJ1-2 | TRBV6-6
TGTGCCAGTAGCTCCTGGGCCGGGGGTGAAGCTTTCTTT | CASSSWAGGEAFF | NA | NA | TRBJ1-1 | TRBV19
TGTGCCAGCAGTACGGGAGACGGGGCCACCGGGGAGCTGTTTTTT | CASSTGDGATGELFF | NA | NA | TRBJ2-2 | TRBV11-2
TGTGCCAGTAGTACCGGGACAGGGGGCAGGTACGAGCAGTACTTC | CASSTGTGGRYEQYF | TRBD1 | NA | TRBJ2-7 | TRBV19
TGCGCCAGCAGCTTCGGAGGGCGAGAGACCCAGTACTTC | CASSFGGRETQYF | NA | NA | TRBJ2-5 | TRBV5-1
TGCGCCAGCAGCCAAGAAGCACAGGGAGCCGGCTACACCTTC | CASSQEAQGAGYTF | NA | NA | TRBJ1-2 | TRBV4-3
TGTGCCAGCAGCTTAGAGGGGGGACAGGGCACAGATACGCAGTATTTT | CASSLEGGQGTDTQYF | TRBD1 | NA | TRBJ2-3 | TRBV11-2
TGCAGCGTCGGGGACAAGGGCTATGGCTACACCTTC | CSVGDKGYGYTF | NA | NA | TRBJ1-2 | TRBV29-1
TGTGCCAGCAGCTTGGAATCGACAAAAGATACGCAGTATTTT | CASSLESTKDTQYF | NA | NA | TRBJ2-3 | TRBV5-5
TGTGCCAGCAGCATCCGGGGGTTGGACACTGAAGCTTTCTTT | CASSIRGLDTEAFF | NA | NA | TRBJ1-1 | TRBV9
TGTGCCAGCAGCCTAGGGCTCGGGAGGGACTACGAGCAGTACTTC | CASSLGLGRDYEQYF | TRBD2 | NA | TRBJ2-7 | TRBV11-2
TGTGCCAGCCAGGGATCCAATTCACCCCTCCACTTT | CASQGSNSPLHF | NA | NA | TRBJ1-6 | TRBV19
TGTGCCAGCTCACCACTGGGGGCTCTTGAAAAACTGTTTTTT | CASSPLGALEKLFF | NA | NA | TRBJ1-4 | TRBV18
TGTGCCAGCAGCGAGGGGACTAGCGGGGGGTACAATGAGCAGTTCTTC | CASSEGTSGGYNEQFF | TRBD2 | NA | TRBJ2-1 | TRBV9
TGTGCCAGCAGTCTCACAGGAGAAGGGGAGCAGTTCTTC | CASSLTGEGEQFF | NA | NA | TRBJ2-1 | TRBV6-6
TGTGCCAGCAGCGCGAGCCCTAGCGGGGGGTTCACAGATACGCAGTATTTT | CASSASPSGGFTDTQYF | TRBD2 | NA | TRBJ2-3 | TRBV9
TGCGCCAGCAGCTTTGGGGGGGCAGACGGGGAGCTGTTTTTT | CASSFGGADGELFF | NA | NA | TRBJ2-2 | TRBV5-1
TGTGCCAGTCCGAGGACAGGGGAGAGGAACACTGAAGCTTTCTTT | CASPRTGERNTEAFF | TRBD1 | NA | TRBJ1-1 | TRBV19
TGTGCCAGCAGTGAAAGGGCAGGGGGCGCCTATAGCAATCAGCCCCAGCATTTT | CASSERAGGAYSNQPQHF | TRBD1 | NA | TRBJ1-5 | TRBV2
TGTGCCATCAGTGATACAGGGAACACCATATATTTT | CAISDTGNTIYF | NA | NA | TRBJ1-3 | TRBV10-3
TGTGCCAGCAGCCCCTCGATGTCGGGCACTGAAGCTTTCTTT | CASSPSMSGTEAFF | NA | NA | TRBJ1-1 | TRBV9
TGTGCCAGCTCAGGGAGCCAGACGAACACTGAAGCTTTCTTT | CASSGSQTNTEAFF | NA | NA | TRBJ1-1 | TRBV18
TGTGCCAGCAGCTTAGATCACCTCATCCGCGGGACCCGCAATCAGCCCCAGCATTTT | CASSLDHLIRGTRNQPQHF | NA | NA | TRBJ1-5 | TRBV11-2
TGTGCCAGCAGGTCTTACGAGCAGTACTTC | CASRSYEQYF | NA | NA | TRBJ2-7 | TRBV14
TGTGCAAGTCGACATCCCGGGACAGACACGCAGCAGTACTTC | CASRHPGTDTQQYF | NA | NA | TRBJ2-7 | TRBV12-2
TGTGCCAGCAGCCTTAACTACGAGCAGTACTTC | CASSLNYEQYF | NA | few | TRBJ2-7 | TRBV7-2
TGTGCCAGCAGTGCCAGGACAGGGGAGGGCCTGAATGAGCAGTTCTTC | CASSARTGEGLNEQFF | TRBD1 | NA | TRBJ2-1 | TRBV6-1
TGCGCCAGCAGCCCCGGGTTGTCAGGAGGCGACATGAACACTGAAGCTTTCTTT | CASSPGLSGGDMNTEAFF | NA | NA | TRBJ1-1 | TRBV10-2
TGCGCCAGCAGCCAGTTAGCGGGTGCTAGCACAGATACGCAGTATTTT | CASSQLAGASTDTQYF | TRBD2 | once | TRBJ2-3 | TRBV4-3
TGCGCCAGCAGCTTCGCGGGGACTAGCGGGAGCATCGACGAGCAGTACTTC | CASSFAGTSGSIDEQYF | TRBD2 | NA | TRBJ2-7 | TRBV5-1
TGCAGCGTCCGGCCGAGCGGGGGGATGAGTGAGACCCAGTACTTC | CSVRPSGGMSETQYF | TRBD2 | NA | TRBJ2-5 | TRBV29-1
TGTGCCAGCAGTTTTTCGGGACAGAACTCCTACGAGCAGTACTTC | CASSFSGQNSYEQYF | TRBD1 | NA | TRBJ2-7 | TRBV28
TGTGCCAGCAGCCCTCTCGGAGGGGTGATGACTGAAGCTTTCTTT | CASSPLGGVMTEAFF | NA | NA | TRBJ1-1 | TRBV14
TGTGCCAGTAGTATTTCGGAGGAGACCCAGTACTTC | CASSISEETQYF | NA | NA | TRBJ2-5 | TRBV19